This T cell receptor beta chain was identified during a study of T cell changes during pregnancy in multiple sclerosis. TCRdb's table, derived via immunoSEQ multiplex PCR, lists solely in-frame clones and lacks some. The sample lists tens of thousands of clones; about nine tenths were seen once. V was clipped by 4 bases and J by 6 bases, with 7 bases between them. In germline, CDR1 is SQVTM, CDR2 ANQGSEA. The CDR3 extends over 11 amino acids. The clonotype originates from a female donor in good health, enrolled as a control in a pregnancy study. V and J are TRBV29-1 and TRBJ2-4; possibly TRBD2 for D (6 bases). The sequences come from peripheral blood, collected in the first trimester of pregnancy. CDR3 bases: TGCAGCGTTGGGCGGGGAAACATTCAGTACTTC. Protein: CSVGRGNIQYF.